The sequence of this TCR beta chain was determined in a study of blood T cells in healthy people across ages. The overall study: About one barcoded beta molecule per two T cells came from capture by template switching.

Alongside a J-beta primer mix, a sample-barcoded 5' primer served in a second PCR lasting roughly 6 to 12 cycles. With 12 random nucleotides, a template-switch adaptor tagged each individual cDNA molecule. Each CDR3 protein gets one entry after TCRdb re-called the 5' RACE reads with MiXCR. Among 1.5 million or so distinct CDR3 sequences listed, about 43% were seen once. The study's findings and limits: Across the age range, TCR beta diversity per million T cells fell in a roughly linear way.

Extraction of total RNA produced a minimum of 6 micrograms from each sample. Germline-derived CDR1 and CDR2 are SQVTM and ANQGSEA. This CDR3 is built from 12 residues. V dropped 6 bases and J dropped 3 bases, with 11 bases sitting between them. In regard to this clonotype: Its antigen is as yet unknown.

The sequenced sample consisted of blood. The chain has TRBV29-1 and TRBJ1-2, with D unclear. This sequence originates from a woman aged 18 to 35 in good health. The CDR3 region has the DNA TGCAGCGTCACCGGGAGAGACTATGGCTACACCTTC. This sequence encodes CSVTGRDYGYTF.